This is a list of T cell receptor beta chains from one sample in a study of T cells after yellow fever vaccination. TCRdb analysed the 5' RACE reads with MiXCR anew, one entry per CDR3 protein. The sample includes about 150,000 distinct CDR3 sequences, approximately 6.6% of them seen just once. The sequences come from CD4+ T cells sorted from PBMCs, collected 10 days after the yellow fever booster vaccination. These receptors came from a man aged 25 to 45 who received the YFV17D yellow fever vaccine. The CDR3 runs from the conserved cysteine through the conserved F or W. Each record gives: J gene, clone size, D gene, CDR3 length, V gene, CDR3 protein, CDR3 DNA. A D gene is named only where the DNA matches it firmly. Where a row states a size, it is once, few, many or the class of an expanded clone; other rows omit it.

>TRBJ2-1|many|NA|15|TRBV6-1
CASSRGSILGNEQFF
TGTGCCAGCAGCCGAGGGTCCATCCTGGGAAATGAGCAGTTCTTC
>TRBJ1-4|many|NA|14|TRBV7-2
CASSWTFSGEKLFF
TGTGCCAGCAGCTGGACATTCAGCGGTGAAAAACTGTTTTTT
>TRBJ2-7|many|TRBD1|16|TRBV7-2
CASSLVTGGASYEQYF
TGTGCCAGCAGCTTAGTTACAGGGGGCGCCTCCTACGAGCAGTACTTC
>TRBJ1-5|many|NA|14|TRBV20-1
CSAREGRAGRPQHF
TGCAGTGCTAGAGAGGGGAGGGCCGGGAGGCCCCAGCATTTT
>TRBJ2-5|many|NA|16|TRBV7-9
CASSARKTEYQETQYF
TGTGCCAGCAGCGCCCGGAAGACGGAATACCAAGAGACCCAGTACTTC
>TRBJ2-5|NA|TRBD2|13|TRBV12-3/TRBV12-4
CASSLSREGTQYF
TGTGCCAGCAGTTTGAGCAGGGAGGGGACCCAGTACTTC
>TRBJ2-2|many|NA|12|TRBV11-2
CASSLGRGELFF
TGTGCCAGCAGCTTAGGGCGCGGGGAGCTGTTTTTT
>TRBJ2-3|many|NA|12|TRBV9
CASSTEGDTQYF
TGTGCCAGCAGTACAGAGGGAGATACGCAGTATTTT
>TRBJ1-4|many|NA|17|TRBV6-2/TRBV6-3
CASRRDTIIATNEKLFF
TGTGCCAGCAGGAGGGACACGATAATTGCAACTAATGAAAAACTGTTTTTT
>TRBJ1-1|many|TRBD1|15|TRBV5-5
CASSAYRGQATEAFF
TGTGCCAGCAGCGCCTACAGGGGGCAAGCGACTGAAGCTTTCTTT
>TRBJ2-7|many|NA|11|TRBV10-3
CAIRASYEQYF
TGTGCCATCCGGGCTTCCTACGAGCAGTACTTC
>TRBJ2-1|many|NA|15|TRBV18
CASSTTRGSRNEQFF
TGTGCCAGCTCAACTACTAGAGGGAGCAGAAATGAGCAGTTCTTC
>TRBJ2-5|many|NA|13|TRBV14
CASSQEGGSEGYF
TGTGCCAGCAGCCAAGAAGGGGGAAGCGAGGGGTACTTC
>TRBJ2-1|many|TRBD2|16|TRBV20-1
CSVYSLAGDSYNEQFF
TGCAGTGTATACTCGTTAGCGGGAGATTCCTACAATGAGCAGTTCTTC
>TRBJ2-5|many|TRBD2|16|TRBV12-3/TRBV12-4
CASSLSRSGGPETQYF
TGTGCCAGCAGTTTAAGTCGTAGCGGGGGTCCAGAGACCCAGTACTTC
>TRBJ1-6|NA|TRBD1|12|TRBV30
CAWSVQGGTLQF
TGTGCCTGGAGTGTACAGGGGGGGACCCTCCAATTT
>TRBJ2-2|many|TRBD2|15|TRBV19
CASHPSGGNTGELFF
TGTGCCAGTCACCCCAGCGGGGGGAACACCGGGGAGCTGTTTTTT
>TRBJ2-3|many|NA|15|TRBV20-1
CSATGRRVGVDTQYF
TGCAGTGCTACCGGACGCAGGGTGGGCGTGGATACGCAGTATTTT
>TRBJ2-2|many|TRBD2|17|TRBV2
CASVRLAGGPVTGELFF
TGTGCCAGCGTCCGACTAGCGGGAGGGCCGGTCACCGGGGAGCTGTTTTTT
>TRBJ1-3|many|NA|14|TRBV12-3/TRBV12-4
CASSFRLSGNTIYF
TGTGCCAGCAGTTTTAGACTCTCTGGAAACACCATATATTTT
>TRBJ2-3|many|NA|15|TRBV28
CASSTAGASTDTQYF
TGTGCCAGCAGTACGGCGGGTGCTAGCACAGATACGCAGTATTTT
>TRBJ2-3|many|TRBD2|16|TRBV3-1
CASSPGGGRLVDTQYF
TGTGCCAGCAGCCCCGGAGGCGGGAGGTTGGTAGATACGCAGTATTTT
>TRBJ2-1|many|NA|15|TRBV7-2
CASSLELAAYNEQFF
TGTGCCAGCAGCTTAGAACTAGCCGCCTACAATGAGCAGTTCTTC
>TRBJ2-7|many|TRBD2|15|TRBV14
CASRAYRASGDEQYF
TGTGCCAGCAGGGCCTATAGGGCTAGCGGCGACGAGCAGTACTTC
>TRBJ2-5|many|NA|13|TRBV20-1
CSATRTAQETQYF
TGCAGTGCCACTCGGACCGCACAAGAGACCCAGTACTTC
>TRBJ2-4|many|TRBD2|15|TRBV5-1
CASSRDYLAKNIQYF
TGCGCCAGCAGCCGGGACTACCTAGCCAAAAACATTCAGTACTTC
>TRBJ2-3|NA|TRBD2|14|TRBV7-9
CASSGKREGDTQYF
TGTGCCAGCAGCGGGAAGCGGGAGGGAGATACGCAGTATTTT
>TRBJ2-3|many|NA|15|TRBV4-3
CASSQLGESTDTQYF
TGCGCCAGCAGCCAGCTGGGGGAAAGCACAGATACGCAGTATTTT
>TRBJ2-3|many|NA|16|TRBV5-1
CASSLGLSGSADTQYF
TGCGCCAGCAGCTTGGGACTCTCCGGGAGTGCAGATACGCAGTATTTT
>TRBJ2-1|NA|TRBD2|15|TRBV19
CASSISGGRLNEQFF
TGTGCCAGTAGTATATCGGGGGGGAGACTCAATGAGCAGTTCTTC
>TRBJ2-5|few|TRBD1|20|TRBV11-2
CASSLVATWHLSGGQETQYF
TGTGCCAGCAGCTTAGTAGCTACGTGGCACCTCTCAGGGGGCCAAGAGACCCAGTACTTC
>TRBJ2-5|NA|TRBD2|14|TRBV12-3/TRBV12-4
CASSFASGGETQYF
TGTGCCAGCAGTTTTGCTAGCGGGGGAGAGACCCAGTACTTC
>TRBJ1-6|many|TRBD1|16|TRBV7-9
CASSEQGQNPNSPLHF
TGTGCCAGCAGCGAACAGGGACAGAACCCTAATTCACCCCTCCACTTT
>TRBJ2-1|many|TRBD2|13|TRBV6-5
CASRGLADNEQFF
TGTGCCAGCAGGGGACTAGCGGACAATGAGCAGTTCTTC
>TRBJ1-5|few|NA|15|TRBV20-1
CSASLPGRLNQPQHF
TGCAGTGCTAGTCTCCCGGGACGGCTCAATCAGCCCCAGCATTTT
>TRBJ1-2|few|NA|13|TRBV5-6
CASSSVPINGYTF
TGTGCCAGCAGCTCCGTCCCGATAAACGGCTACACCTTC
>TRBJ2-1|few|TRBD1|16|TRBV24-1
CATSDSTGTAYNEQFF
TGTGCCACCAGTGATTCAACCGGGACAGCATACAATGAGCAGTTCTTC
>TRBJ2-1|many|NA|12|TRBV15
CATSSGTRTQFF
TGTGCCACCAGCAGCGGGACTCGAACGCAGTTCTTC
>TRBJ1-5|many|NA|12|TRBV11-2
CASSLPNQPQHF
TGTGCCAGCAGCTTACCCAATCAGCCCCAGCATTTT
>TRBJ2-2|few|NA|15|TRBV7-9
CASSVPGPRAGELFF
TGTGCCAGCAGCGTCCCAGGCCCTCGGGCGGGGGAGCTGTTTTTT
>TRBJ2-3|few|TRBD2|13|TRBV30
CAWRAGLTDTQYF
TGTGCCTGGAGAGCGGGGCTCACAGATACGCAGTATTTT
>TRBJ2-1|many|TRBD2|14|TRBV20-1
CSARTSGRANEQFF
TGCAGTGCTCGGACTAGCGGGAGGGCCAATGAGCAGTTCTTC
>TRBJ2-3|many|TRBD2|17|TRBV5-1
CASSRSRLAGVGDTQYF
TGCGCCAGCAGCCGCTCGCGACTAGCGGGGGTTGGAGATACGCAGTATTTT
>TRBJ2-7|NA|TRBD2|15|TRBV7-8
CASTIGTSGSYEQYF
TGTGCCAGCACCATCGGGACTAGCGGGAGCTACGAGCAGTACTTC
>TRBJ2-2|many|NA|13|TRBV7-3
CASSPGEAGELFF
TGTGCCAGCAGCCCCGGGGAAGCCGGGGAGCTGTTTTTT
>TRBJ2-5|many|TRBD2|13|TRBV20-1
CSAGSGGPETQYF
TGCAGTGCGGGGAGCGGGGGCCCAGAGACCCAGTACTTC
>TRBJ1-1|NA|NA|13|TRBV9
CASSVWTNTEAFF
TGTGCCAGCAGCGTGTGGACGAACACTGAAGCTTTCTTT
>TRBJ1-2|NA|NA|14|TRBV5-6
CASGTGPLCYGYTF
TGTGCCAGCGGAACCGGGCCGCTATGCTATGGCTACACCTTC
>TRBJ2-2|many|TRBD1|17|TRBV3-1
CASSQGTGLPGTGELFF
TGTGCCAGCAGCCAAGGGACAGGGCTCCCTGGTACCGGGGAGCTGTTTTTT
>TRBJ2-3|many|TRBD2|16|TRBV20-1
CSASSASGSLTDTQYF
TGCAGTGCTAGCTCGGCTAGCGGGAGTCTCACAGATACGCAGTATTTT
>TRBJ2-7|few|TRBD1|14|TRBV7-9
CASSNRDRAYEQYF
TGTGCCAGCAGCAACCGGGACAGGGCCTACGAGCAGTACTTC
>TRBJ2-1|many|TRBD2|15|TRBV20-1
CSASPRGGPVTEQFF
TGCAGTGCTAGCCCACGCGGGGGGCCCGTAACTGAGCAGTTCTTC
>TRBJ2-3|many|NA|13|TRBV10-3
CAISGSSTDTQYF
TGTGCCATCTCAGGGTCTAGCACAGATACGCAGTATTTT
>TRBJ2-2|few|TRBD2|17|TRBV20-1
CSANPSGGTSTTGELFF
TGCAGTGCTAACCCAAGTGGGGGGACTAGCACCACCGGGGAGCTGTTTTTT